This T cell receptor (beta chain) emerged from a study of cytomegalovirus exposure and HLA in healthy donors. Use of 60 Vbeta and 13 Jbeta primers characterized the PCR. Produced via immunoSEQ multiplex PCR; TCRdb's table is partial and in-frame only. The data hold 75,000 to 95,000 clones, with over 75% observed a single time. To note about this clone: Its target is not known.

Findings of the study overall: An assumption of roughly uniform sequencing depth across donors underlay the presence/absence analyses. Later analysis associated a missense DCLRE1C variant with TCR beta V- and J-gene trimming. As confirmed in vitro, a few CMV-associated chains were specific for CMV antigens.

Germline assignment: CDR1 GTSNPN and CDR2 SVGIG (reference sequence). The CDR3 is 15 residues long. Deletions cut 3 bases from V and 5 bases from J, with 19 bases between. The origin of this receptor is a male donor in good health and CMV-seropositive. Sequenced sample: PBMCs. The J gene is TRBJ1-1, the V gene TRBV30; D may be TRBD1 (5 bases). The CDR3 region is CAWSHPGGSRTEAFF. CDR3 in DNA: TGTGCCTGGAGCCACCCCGGGGGAAGTCGTACTGAAGCTTTCTTT.